These T cell receptor beta chains were read from a single sample in a study of T cell repertoires in cytomegalovirus infection. TCRdb reprocessed the reads via MiXCR and lists one record per CDR3 protein. The sample holds 830,000 or so distinct CDR3 sequences, approximately 32% seen once. Their specific antigens are unknown. The sample consisted of cultured CD8+ T cells from PBMCs, taken from culture after CMV antigen stimulation. The receptors originated from a human donor in good health (CMV status not recorded). Some clones in this sample may be carry-over from other donors' samples. Both conserved end residues are part of each CDR3. Fields, in order: clone size, V gene, J gene, CDR3 protein. Part of the rows lack a size; the others show once, few, many or a class for expanded clones.

clone_size: NA; v_call: TRBV27; j_call: TRBJ2-3; cdr3_aa: CASSFKGAQDTQYF
clone_size: many; v_call: TRBV7-6; j_call: TRBJ1-2; cdr3_aa: CASSLQLPWDTSSYGYTF
clone_size: NA; v_call: TRBV27; j_call: TRBJ2-4; cdr3_aa: CASSIRDGNIQYF
clone_size: few; v_call: TRBV12-3/TRBV12-4; j_call: TRBJ2-4; cdr3_aa: CASGFWGSLNMLAKNIQYF
clone_size: NA; v_call: TRBV5-5; j_call: TRBJ2-3; cdr3_aa: CASSSTGGLVDTQYF
clone_size: NA; v_call: TRBV5-6; j_call: TRBJ2-3; cdr3_aa: CASSFEGVYPDTQYF
clone_size: few; v_call: TRBV7-9; j_call: TRBJ2-7; cdr3_aa: CASSSPGGDSPYEQYF
clone_size: NA; v_call: TRBV7-9; j_call: TRBJ2-5; cdr3_aa: CASTRAGSEETQYF
clone_size: NA; v_call: TRBV15; j_call: TRBJ1-2; cdr3_aa: CATSRPPMPNSGYGYTF
clone_size: once; v_call: TRBV7-3; j_call: TRBJ2-1; cdr3_aa: CASSWGGVARKISYNEQFF
clone_size: NA; v_call: TRBV20-1; j_call: TRBJ1-4; cdr3_aa: CSASPATEANEKLFF
clone_size: few; v_call: TRBV6-1; j_call: TRBJ1-1; cdr3_aa: CASSSSPYTEAFF
clone_size: NA; v_call: TRBV7-9; j_call: TRBJ2-1; cdr3_aa: CASTTPRARYNEQFF
clone_size: NA; v_call: TRBV12-5; j_call: TRBJ2-5; cdr3_aa: CASGTEPRAETQYF
clone_size: NA; v_call: TRBV24-1; j_call: TRBJ2-3; cdr3_aa: CATSPSSTDTQYF
clone_size: few; v_call: TRBV7-2; j_call: TRBJ2-7; cdr3_aa: CASIKTRQGGYEQYF
clone_size: NA; v_call: TRBV24-1; j_call: TRBJ2-3; cdr3_aa: CATSDSTDTQYF
clone_size: NA; v_call: TRBV2; j_call: TRBJ1-1; cdr3_aa: CASSEFVTGVNTEAFF
clone_size: NA; v_call: TRBV12-5; j_call: TRBJ1-1; cdr3_aa: CASGSLGQYEAFF
clone_size: few; v_call: TRBV20-1; j_call: TRBJ1-1; cdr3_aa: CSGRPEAFF
clone_size: few; v_call: TRBV6-1; j_call: TRBJ1-5; cdr3_aa: CASSDFYQPQHF
clone_size: NA; v_call: TRBV27; j_call: TRBJ2-5; cdr3_aa: CASSHRGRQETQYF
clone_size: NA; v_call: TRBV5-1; j_call: TRBJ1-5; cdr3_aa: CASSWGGDDNQPQHF
clone_size: NA; v_call: TRBV11-2; j_call: TRBJ2-5; cdr3_aa: CASSWGGETHYF
clone_size: NA; v_call: TRBV20-1; j_call: TRBJ2-2; cdr3_aa: CSARDHFTTVNTGELFF
clone_size: few; v_call: TRBV7-9; j_call: TRBJ2-1; cdr3_aa: CASSSRLAPYNEQFF